This T cell receptor beta chain appears in the sequencing data of a study of response to subunit inactivated influenza vaccine. Study conclusions and caveats: Authors suggested each seasonal influenza vaccination recruits few new T cells.

TCRdb processed the RT-PCR reads anew with MiXCR; each CDR3 protein has one entry. The data hold around 170,000 distinct CDR3 sequences, with roughly 10% observed a single time. V was trimmed by 4 bases and J by 0 bases, leaving 8 bases between them. Germline CDR1 is SQVTM and CDR2 is ANQGSEA. The length of the CDR3 is 13 residues. This clonotype has a count of ten or more. Its antigen is still unknown. The material was CD8+ T cells sorted from PBMCs, obtained around 25 months after vaccination. The rearrangement uses TRBV29-1 and TRBJ2-3, with D possibly matching TRBD1 (5 bases). The TCR was taken from a man between 50 and 69 years old who received an inactivated influenza vaccine. CDR3 in amino acids: CSVGQTSTDTQYF. The DNA for the CDR3 is TGCAGCGTTGGACAGACTAGCACAGATACGCAGTATTTT.